The sequence of this T cell receptor (beta chain) was determined in a study of T cells in women clearing cervical HPV infection. Overall study context: Cases' blood sampling followed lesion detection by median around 150 days (90 to 200). Notes on the study in general: T-cell numbers per sample were unknown and may explain richness differences. CIN3+ cases had significantly higher TCR richness than controls; evenness did not differ. Controls had more TRBV6-7 (about 0.15%) than cases (around 0.11%).

A word on this clone: Its specificity is unknown. The CDR3 end is not reached by the read, which stops 3 residues before it; the germline J gene fills it in.

The data were produced by immunoSEQ multiplex PCR, yet TCRdb's version contains in-frame clones alone and is incomplete. The table for this sample gives roughly 30,000 clones. V shed 8 bases, J shed 5 bases, and the junction held 7 bases outside the gene matches. CDR3 length: 12 amino acids. Germline lookup yields CDR1 GTSNPN and CDR2 SVGIG (reference sequence). Specimen: blood buffy coat. The V and J genes are TRBV30 and TRBJ1-2, with TRBD1 matching 8 bases. This TCR was sampled from a woman aged 18-69 years with a cervical HPV16 infection that either progressed to CIN3+ or cleared (not recorded which). The CDR3 loop is CAVRDRSYGYTF. The DNA read from the CDR3 is TGTGCCGTCCGGGACAGGTCATATGGC. The full variable domain, completed using reference TRBV30 and TRBJ1-2, is SQTIHQWPATLVQPVGSPLSLECTVEGTSNPNLYWYRQAAGRGLQLLFYSVGIGQISSEVPQNLSASRPQDRQFILSSKKLLLSDSGFYLCAVRDRSYGYTFGSGTRLTVV.